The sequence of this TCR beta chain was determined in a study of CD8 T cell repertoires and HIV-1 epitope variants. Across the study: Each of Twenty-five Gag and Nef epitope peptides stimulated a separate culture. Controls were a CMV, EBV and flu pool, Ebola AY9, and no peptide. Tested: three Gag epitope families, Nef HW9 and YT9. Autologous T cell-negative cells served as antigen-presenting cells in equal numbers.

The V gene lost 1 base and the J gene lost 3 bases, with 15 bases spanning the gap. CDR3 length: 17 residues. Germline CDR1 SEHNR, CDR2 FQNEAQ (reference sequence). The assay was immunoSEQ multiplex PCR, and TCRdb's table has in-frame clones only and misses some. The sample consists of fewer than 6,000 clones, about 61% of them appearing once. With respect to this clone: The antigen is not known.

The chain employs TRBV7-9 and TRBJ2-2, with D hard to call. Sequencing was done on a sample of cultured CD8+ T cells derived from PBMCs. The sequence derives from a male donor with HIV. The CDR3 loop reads CASSLGNAYADTGELFF. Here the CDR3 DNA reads TGTGCCAGCAGCTTAGGTAACGCATACGCGGACACCGGGGAGCTGTTTTTT.